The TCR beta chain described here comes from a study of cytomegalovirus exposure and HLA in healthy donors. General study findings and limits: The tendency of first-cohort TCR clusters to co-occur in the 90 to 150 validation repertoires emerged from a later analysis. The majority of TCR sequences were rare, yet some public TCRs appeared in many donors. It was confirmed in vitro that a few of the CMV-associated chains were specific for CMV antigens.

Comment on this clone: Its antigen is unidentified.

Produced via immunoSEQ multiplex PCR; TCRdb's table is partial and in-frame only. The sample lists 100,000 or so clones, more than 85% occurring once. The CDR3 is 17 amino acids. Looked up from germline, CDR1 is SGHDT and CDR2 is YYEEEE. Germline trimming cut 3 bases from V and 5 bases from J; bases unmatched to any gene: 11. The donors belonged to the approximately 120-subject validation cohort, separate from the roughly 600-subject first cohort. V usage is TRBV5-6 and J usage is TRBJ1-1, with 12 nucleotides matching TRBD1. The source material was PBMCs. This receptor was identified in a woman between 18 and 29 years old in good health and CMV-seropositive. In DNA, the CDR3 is TGTGCCAGCAGCTGGGAGGGGACAGGGGGCAGTAGGACTGAAGCTTTCTTT. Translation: CASSWEGTGGSRTEAFF.